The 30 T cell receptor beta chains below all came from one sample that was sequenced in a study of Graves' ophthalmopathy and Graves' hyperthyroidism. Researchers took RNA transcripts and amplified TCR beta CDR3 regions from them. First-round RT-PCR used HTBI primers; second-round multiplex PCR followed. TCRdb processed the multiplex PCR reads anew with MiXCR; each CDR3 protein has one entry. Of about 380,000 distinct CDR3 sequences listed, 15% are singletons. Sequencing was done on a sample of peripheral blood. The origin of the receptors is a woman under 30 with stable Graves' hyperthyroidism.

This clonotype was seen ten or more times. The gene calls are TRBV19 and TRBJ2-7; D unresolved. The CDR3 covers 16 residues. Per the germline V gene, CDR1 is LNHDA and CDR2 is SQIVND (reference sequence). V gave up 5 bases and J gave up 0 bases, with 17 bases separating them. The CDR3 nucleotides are TGTGCCAGTAGTGAGTACGGCGTGCTGGACTCCTACGAGCAGTACTTC. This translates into CASSEYGVLDSYEQYF.

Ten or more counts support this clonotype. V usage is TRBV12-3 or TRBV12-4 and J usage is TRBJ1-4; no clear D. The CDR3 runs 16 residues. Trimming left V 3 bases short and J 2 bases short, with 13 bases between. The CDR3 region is CASSLLHSGTNEKLFF. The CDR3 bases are TGTGCCAGCAGTTTGCTCCACTCCGGCACTAATGAAAAACTGTTTTTT.

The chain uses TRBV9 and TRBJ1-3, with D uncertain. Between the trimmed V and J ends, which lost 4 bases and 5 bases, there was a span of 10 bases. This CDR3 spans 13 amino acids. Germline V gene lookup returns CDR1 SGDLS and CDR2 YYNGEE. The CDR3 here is CASSSLLRNTIYF. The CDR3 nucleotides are TGTGCCAGCAGCTCGCTCCTACGAAACACCATATATTTT.

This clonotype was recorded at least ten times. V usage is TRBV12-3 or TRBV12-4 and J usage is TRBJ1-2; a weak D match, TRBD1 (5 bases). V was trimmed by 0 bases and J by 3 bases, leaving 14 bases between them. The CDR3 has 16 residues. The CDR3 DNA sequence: TGTGCCAGCAGTTTAGCGGGGGGTAGGGGCGACTATGGCTACACCTTC. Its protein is CASSLAGGRGDYGYTF.

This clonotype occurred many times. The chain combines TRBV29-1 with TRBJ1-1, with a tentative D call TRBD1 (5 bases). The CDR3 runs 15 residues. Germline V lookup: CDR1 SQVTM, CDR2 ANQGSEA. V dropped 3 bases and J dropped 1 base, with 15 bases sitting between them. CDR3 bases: TGCAGCGTTGATTACTACGTCGGGGGGAACACTGAAGCTTTCTTT. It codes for CSVDYYVGGNTEAFF.

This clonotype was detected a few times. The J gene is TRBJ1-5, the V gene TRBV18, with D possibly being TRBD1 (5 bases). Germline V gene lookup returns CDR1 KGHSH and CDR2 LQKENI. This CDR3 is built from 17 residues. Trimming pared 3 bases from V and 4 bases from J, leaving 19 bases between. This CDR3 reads CASSPRRGSLGNQPQHF. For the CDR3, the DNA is TGTGCCAGCTCACCTCGACGGGGGTCCTTAGGGAATCAGCCCCAGCATTTT.

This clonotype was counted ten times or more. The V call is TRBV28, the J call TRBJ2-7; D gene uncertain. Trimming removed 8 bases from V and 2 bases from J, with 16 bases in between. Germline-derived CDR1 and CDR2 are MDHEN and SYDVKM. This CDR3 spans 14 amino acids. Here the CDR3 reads CASLPGSFAYEQYF. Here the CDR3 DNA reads TGTGCCAGCCTGCCGGGCAGTTTTGCCTACGAGCAGTACTTC.

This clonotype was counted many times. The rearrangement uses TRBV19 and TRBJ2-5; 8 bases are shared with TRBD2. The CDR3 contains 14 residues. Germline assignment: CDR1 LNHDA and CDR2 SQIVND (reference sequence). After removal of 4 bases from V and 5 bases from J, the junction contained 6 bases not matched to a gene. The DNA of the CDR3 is TGTGCCAGTAGTAGTCGGGGGGGGGAGGAGACCCAGTACTTC. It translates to CASSSRGGEETQYF.

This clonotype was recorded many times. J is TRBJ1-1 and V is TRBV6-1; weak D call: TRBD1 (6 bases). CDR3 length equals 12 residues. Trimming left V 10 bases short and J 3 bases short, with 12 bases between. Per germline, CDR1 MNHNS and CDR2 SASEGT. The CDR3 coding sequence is TGTGCCATCCAGGGGAGGTACACTGAAGCTTTCTTT. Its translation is CAIQGRYTEAFF.

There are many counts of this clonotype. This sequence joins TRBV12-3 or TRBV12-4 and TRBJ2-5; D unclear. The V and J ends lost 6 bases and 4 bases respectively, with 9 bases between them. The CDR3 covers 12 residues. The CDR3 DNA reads TGTGCCAGCAGCCCAATCCGAGAGACCCAGTACTTC. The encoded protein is CASSPIRETQYF.

CDR3 sequence (DNA): TGCAGTGCTACCAACTATGGCTACACCTTC. It specifies CSATNYGYTF. This chain links TRBV20-1 with TRBJ1-2; D gene unclear. Germline-derived CDR1 and CDR2 are DFQATT and SNEGSKA (reference sequence). CDR3 size: 10 residues. Trimming took 4 bases from V and 2 from J, leaving 2 bases between them.

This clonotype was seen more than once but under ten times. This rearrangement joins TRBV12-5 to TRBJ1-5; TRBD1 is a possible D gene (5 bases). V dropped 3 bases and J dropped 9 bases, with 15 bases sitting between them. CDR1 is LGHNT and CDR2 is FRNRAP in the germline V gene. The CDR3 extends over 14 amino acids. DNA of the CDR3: TGTGCTAGTGGTTTTTTCGGGGCCCCAGGGCCCCAGCATTTT. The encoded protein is CASGFFGAPGPQHF.

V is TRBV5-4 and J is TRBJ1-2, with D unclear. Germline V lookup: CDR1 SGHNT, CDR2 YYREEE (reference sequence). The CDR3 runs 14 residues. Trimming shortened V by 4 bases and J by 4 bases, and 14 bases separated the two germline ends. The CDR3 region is CASSPPDLRYGYTF. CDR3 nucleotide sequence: TGTGCCAGCAGCCCACCGGACCTGCGCTATGGCTACACCTTC.

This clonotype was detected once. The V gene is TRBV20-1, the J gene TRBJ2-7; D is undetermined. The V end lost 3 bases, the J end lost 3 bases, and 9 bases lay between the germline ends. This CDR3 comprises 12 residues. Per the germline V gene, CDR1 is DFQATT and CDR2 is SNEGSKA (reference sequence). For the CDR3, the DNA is TGCAGTGCTAGGGGCAGGAACTACGAGCAGTACTTC. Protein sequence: CSARGRNYEQYF.

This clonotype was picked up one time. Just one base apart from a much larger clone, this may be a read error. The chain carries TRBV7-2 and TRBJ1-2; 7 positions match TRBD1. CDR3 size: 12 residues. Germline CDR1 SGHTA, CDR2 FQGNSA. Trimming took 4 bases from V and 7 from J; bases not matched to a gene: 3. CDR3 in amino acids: CASSSDRAGYTF. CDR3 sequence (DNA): TGTGCCAGCAGCTCCGACAGGGCTGGCTACACCTTC.

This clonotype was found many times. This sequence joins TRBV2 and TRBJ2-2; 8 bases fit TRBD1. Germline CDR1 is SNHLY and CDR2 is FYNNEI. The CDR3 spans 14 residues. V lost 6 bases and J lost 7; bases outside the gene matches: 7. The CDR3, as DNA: TGTGCCAGCAGAGAGGACAGGGCTGGCGGGGAGCTGTTTTTT. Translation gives CASREDRAGGELFF.

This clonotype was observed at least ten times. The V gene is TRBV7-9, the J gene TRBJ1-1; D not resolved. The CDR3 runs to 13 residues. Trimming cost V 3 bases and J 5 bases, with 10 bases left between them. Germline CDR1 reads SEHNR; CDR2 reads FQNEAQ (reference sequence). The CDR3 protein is CASSFPLGTEAFF. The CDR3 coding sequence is TGTGCCAGCAGCTTTCCCCTTGGGACTGAAGCTTTCTTT.

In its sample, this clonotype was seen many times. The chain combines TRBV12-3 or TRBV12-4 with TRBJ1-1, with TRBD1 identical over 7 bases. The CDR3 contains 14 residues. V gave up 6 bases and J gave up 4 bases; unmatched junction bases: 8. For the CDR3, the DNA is TGTGCCAGCAGCCCGAGGGGGCTAAGCACTGAAGCTTTCTTT. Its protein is CASSPRGLSTEAFF.

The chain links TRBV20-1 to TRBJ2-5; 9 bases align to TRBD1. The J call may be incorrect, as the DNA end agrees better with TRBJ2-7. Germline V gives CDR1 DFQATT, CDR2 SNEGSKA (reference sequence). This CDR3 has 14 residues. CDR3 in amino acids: CSASDRGWSYEQYF. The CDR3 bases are TGCAGTGCGTCGGACAGGGGATGGTCCTACGAGCAGTACTTC.

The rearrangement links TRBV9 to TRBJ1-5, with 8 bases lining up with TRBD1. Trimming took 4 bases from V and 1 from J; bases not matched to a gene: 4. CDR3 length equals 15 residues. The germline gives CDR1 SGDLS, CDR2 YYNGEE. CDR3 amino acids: CASSLRDRSNQPQHF. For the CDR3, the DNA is TGTGCCAGCAGCTTACGGGACAGGAGCAATCAGCCCCAGCATTTT.

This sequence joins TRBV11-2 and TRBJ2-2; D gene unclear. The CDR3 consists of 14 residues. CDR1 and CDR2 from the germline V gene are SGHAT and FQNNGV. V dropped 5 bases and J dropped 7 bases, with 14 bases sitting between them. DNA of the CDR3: TGTGCCAGCAGCGTTGGGATAGGGAACGGGGAGCTGTTTTTT. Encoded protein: CASSVGIGNGELFF.

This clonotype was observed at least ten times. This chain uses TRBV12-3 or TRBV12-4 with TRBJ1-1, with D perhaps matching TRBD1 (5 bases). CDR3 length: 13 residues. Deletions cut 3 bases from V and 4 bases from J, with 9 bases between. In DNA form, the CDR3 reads TGTGCCAGCAGTTTTTGGGGACCCACTGAAGCTTTCTTT. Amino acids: CASSFWGPTEAFF.

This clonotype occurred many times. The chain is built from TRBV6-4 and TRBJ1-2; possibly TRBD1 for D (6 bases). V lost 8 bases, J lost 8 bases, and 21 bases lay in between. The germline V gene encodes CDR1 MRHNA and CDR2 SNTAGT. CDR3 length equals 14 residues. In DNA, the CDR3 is TGTGCCAGCCGGGAAAGCTACAGGGTGGACGGCTACACCTTC. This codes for CASRESYRVDGYTF.

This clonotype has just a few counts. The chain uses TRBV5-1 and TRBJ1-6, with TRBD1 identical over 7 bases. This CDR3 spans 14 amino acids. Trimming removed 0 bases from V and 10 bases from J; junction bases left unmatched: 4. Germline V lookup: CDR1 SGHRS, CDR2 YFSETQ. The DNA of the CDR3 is TGCGCCAGCAGCTTGGGGGACAGTAAATCACCCCTCCACTTT. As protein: CASSLGDSKSPLHF.

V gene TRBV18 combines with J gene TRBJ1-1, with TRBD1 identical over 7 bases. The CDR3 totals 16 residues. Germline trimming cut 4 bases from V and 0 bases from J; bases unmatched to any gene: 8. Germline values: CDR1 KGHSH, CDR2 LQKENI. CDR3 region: CASSLQGGGMNTEAFF. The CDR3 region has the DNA TGTGCCAGCTCACTCCAGGGGGGAGGCATGAACACTGAAGCTTTCTTT.

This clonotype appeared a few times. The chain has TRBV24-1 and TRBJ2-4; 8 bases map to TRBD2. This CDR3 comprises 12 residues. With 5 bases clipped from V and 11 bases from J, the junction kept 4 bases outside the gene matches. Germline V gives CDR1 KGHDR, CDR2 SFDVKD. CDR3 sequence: CATSAPGGFQYF. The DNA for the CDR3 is TGTGCCACCAGTGCCCCGGGGGGGTTTCAGTACTTC.

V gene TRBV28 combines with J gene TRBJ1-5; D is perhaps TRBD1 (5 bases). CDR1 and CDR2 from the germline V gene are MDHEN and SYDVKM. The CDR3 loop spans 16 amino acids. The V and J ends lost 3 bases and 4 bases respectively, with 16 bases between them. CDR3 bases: TGTGCCAGCAGTTTGAACAGGTTAATCAGAAATCAGCCCCAGCATTTT. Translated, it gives CASSLNRLIRNQPQHF.

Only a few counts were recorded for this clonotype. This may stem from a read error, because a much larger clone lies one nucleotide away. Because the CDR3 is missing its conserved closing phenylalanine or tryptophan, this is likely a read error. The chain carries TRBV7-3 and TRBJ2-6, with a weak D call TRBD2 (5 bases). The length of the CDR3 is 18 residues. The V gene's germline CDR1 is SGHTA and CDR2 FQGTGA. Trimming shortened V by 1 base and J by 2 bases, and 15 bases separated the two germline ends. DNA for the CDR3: TGTGCCAGCAGCTTAAGGGCGGAGGCCTTCACTGGGGCCAACGTCCTGACTCTC. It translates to CASSLRAEAFTGANVLTL.

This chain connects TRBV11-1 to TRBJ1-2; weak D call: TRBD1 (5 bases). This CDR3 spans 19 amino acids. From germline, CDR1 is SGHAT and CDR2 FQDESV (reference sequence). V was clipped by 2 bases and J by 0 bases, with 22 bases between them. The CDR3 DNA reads TGTGCCAGCAGCTTAATGACGGGGACTCGCCAGGAACCTAACTATGGCTACACCTTC. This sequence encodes CASSLMTGTRQEPNYGYTF.

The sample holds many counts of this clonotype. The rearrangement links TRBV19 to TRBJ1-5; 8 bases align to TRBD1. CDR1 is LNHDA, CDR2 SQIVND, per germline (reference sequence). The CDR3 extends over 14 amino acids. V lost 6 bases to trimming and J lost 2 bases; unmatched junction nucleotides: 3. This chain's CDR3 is CASRDRVRNQPQHF. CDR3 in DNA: TGTGCCAGTAGGGACAGGGTCCGCAATCAGCCCCAGCATTTT.